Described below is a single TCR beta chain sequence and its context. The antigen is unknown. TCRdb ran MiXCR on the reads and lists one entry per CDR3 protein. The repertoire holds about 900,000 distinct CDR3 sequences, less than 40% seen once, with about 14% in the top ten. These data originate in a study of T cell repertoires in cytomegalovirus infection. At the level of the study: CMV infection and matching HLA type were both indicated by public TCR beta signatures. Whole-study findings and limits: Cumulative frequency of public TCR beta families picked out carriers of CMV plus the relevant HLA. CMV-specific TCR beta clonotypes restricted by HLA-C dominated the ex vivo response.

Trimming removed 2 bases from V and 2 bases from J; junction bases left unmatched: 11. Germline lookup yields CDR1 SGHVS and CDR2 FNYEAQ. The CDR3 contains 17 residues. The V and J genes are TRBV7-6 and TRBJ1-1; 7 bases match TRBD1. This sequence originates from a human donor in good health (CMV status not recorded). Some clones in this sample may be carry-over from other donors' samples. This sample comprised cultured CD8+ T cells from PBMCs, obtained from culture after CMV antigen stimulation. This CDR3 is CASSLTGAGVVNTEAFF. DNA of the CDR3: TGTGCCAGCAGCTTAACAGGGGCAGGTGTTGTAAACACTGAAGCTTTCTTT.